This T cell receptor beta chain was sequenced for a study of T cell repertoires in cytomegalovirus infection. From the reads, TCRdb called clonotypes with MiXCR, one entry per CDR3 protein. This table has hundreds of thousands of distinct CDR3 sequences, approximately 46% appearing once. This clonotype was seen many times. Its specificity is not known. Germline lookup yields CDR1 SGHTA and CDR2 FQGNSA. The CDR3 has 14 residues. V was pared by 6 bases and J by 8 bases, with 19 bases between. Findings of the study overall: HLA-C-restricted CMV clonotypes gave the most frequent clonotype in two of eight donors.

Sequenced here: cultured PBMCs, sampled from culture after CMV antigen stimulation. The chain recombines TRBV7-2 with TRBJ1-2; no clear D gene. This clonotype was obtained from a human donor in good health (CMV status not recorded). Some clones in this sample may be carry-over from other donors' samples. As DNA, the CDR3 is TGTGCCAGCAGTCTCGACCGTCAGGCTATAGGCTACACCTTC. Its protein is CASSLDRQAIGYTF.